This TCR beta chain was captured in a study of shared clonotypes between healthy human individuals. In the study overall: A couple of female and a few male donors aged 18 to 49 were enrolled.

Study-wide results and caveats: Expectations were that clonotype sharing among donors would be affected by sequencing depth.

An even split of each subset's genomic DNA across several immunoSEQ plates was performed. Loaded into unsorted PBMC replicate PCRs was 300 ng DNA, about 30,000 T cell genomes. Repertoires were generated with immunoSEQ multiplex PCR, while TCRdb's copy carries only in-frame clones and drops some. The table has about half a million clones, approximately 81% seen once; the top ten hold about 12%. Trimming left V 2 bases short and J 5 bases short, with 9 bases between. Germline V gene data show CDR1 as MNHNS and CDR2 as SASEGT. CDR3 length: 13 amino acids. Details on this clone: The target antigen is unknown.

This chain links TRBV6-1 with TRBJ1-1; D is unclear. This TCR came from a woman in her forties in good health. Some clones in this sample may be carry-over from other donors' samples. Material: PBMCs. This CDR3 is CASSETRVTEAFF. The CDR3 nucleotides read TGTGCCAGCAGTGAAACTAGAGTTACTGAAGCTTTCTTT.